This T cell receptor beta chain was recovered during a study of shared clonotypes between healthy human individuals. Study in general: Researchers drew samples from two women and a few men aged 18 to 49.

Only in-frame clones appear in the TCRdb table, and some are missing; sequencing was by immunoSEQ multiplex PCR. The sample lists a few million clones, approximately 96% seen once, with less than 0.15% in the top ten. Germline-derived CDR1 and CDR2 are SNHLY and FYNNEI. The CDR3 runs to 15 residues. V lost 3 bases to trimming and J lost 0 bases, with 9 bases between them. This sequence joins TRBV2 and TRBJ1-5; the D gene is possibly TRBD1 (5 bases). Material for sequencing was naive CD4+ T cells sorted from blood. Subset in this sample: CD45RA+ positively selected. The TCR sequence derives from a man aged 18 to 35 in good health. CDR3 amino acids: CASSDSRASNQPQHF. The CDR3 nucleotides are TGTGCCAGCAGTGACAGCAGGGCTAGCAATCAGCCCCAGCATTTT.